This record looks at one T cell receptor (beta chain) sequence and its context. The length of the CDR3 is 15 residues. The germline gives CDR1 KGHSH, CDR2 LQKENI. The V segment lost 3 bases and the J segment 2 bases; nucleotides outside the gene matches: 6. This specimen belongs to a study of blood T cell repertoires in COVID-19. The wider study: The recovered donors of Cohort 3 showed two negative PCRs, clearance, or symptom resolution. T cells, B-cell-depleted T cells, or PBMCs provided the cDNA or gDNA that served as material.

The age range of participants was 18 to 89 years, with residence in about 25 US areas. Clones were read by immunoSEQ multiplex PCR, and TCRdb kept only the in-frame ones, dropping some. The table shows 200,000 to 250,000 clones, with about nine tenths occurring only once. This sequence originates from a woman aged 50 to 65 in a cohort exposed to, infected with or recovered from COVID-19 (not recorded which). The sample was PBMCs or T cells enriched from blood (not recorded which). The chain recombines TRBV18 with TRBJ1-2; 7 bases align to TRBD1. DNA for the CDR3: TGTGCCAGCTCACCCGGAAGGGGGCCGAACTATGGCTACACCTTC. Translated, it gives CASSPGRGPNYGYTF.